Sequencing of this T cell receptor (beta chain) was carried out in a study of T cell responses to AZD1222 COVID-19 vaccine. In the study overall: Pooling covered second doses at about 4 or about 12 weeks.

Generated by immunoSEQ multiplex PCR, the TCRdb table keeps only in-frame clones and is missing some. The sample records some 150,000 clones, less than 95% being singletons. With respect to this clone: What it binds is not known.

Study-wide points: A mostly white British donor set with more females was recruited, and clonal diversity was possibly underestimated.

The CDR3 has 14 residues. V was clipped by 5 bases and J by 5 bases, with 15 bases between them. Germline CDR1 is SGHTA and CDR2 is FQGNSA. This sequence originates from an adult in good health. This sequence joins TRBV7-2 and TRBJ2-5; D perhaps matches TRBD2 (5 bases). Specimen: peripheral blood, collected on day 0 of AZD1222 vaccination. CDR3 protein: CASSPTGNSETQYF. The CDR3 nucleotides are TGTGCCAGCAGCCCAACCGGGAATTCGGAGACCCAGTACTTC.